Sequencing of this T cell receptor (beta chain) was carried out in a study of cytomegalovirus exposure and HLA in healthy donors. Study conclusions and caveats: Investigators reported 150 to 200 TCR beta chains as tied to cytomegalovirus.

CDR1 is ENHRY, CDR2 SYGVKD, per germline. Trimming stripped 1 base from V and 8 bases from J, with 8 bases between. This CDR3 has 13 amino acids. Amplification used 60 Vbeta primers and 13 Jbeta primers. TCRdb's copy holds only in-frame clones and misses some; the assay was immunoSEQ multiplex PCR. This table has roughly 180,000 clones, about 82% appearing once. As regards this clone: Its matching antigen is unknown.

Sequences were obtained from PBMCs. This chain joins TRBV10-3 and TRBJ1-4; D unresolved. The TCR sequence derives from a man in his late teens or twenties in good health and CMV-seronegative. The CDR3 spells CAISELGAEKLFF. CDR3 sequence (DNA): TGTGCCATCAGTGAGTTGGGAGCAGAAAAACTGTTTTTT.